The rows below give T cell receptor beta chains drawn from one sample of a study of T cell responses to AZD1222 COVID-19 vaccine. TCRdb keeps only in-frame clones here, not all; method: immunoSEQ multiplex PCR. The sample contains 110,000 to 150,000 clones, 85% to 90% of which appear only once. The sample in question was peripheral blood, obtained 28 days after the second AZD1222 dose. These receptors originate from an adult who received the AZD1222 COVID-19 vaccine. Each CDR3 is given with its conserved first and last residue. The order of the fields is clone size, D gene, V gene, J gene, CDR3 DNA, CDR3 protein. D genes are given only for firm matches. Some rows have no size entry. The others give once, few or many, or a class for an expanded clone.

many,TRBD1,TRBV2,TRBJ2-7,TGTGCCAGCAGTGAAACCGGGACAGGGAATGGCGAGCAGTACTTC,CASSETGTGNGEQYF
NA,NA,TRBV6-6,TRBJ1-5,TGTGCCAGCAGTTTAGCGGATCAGCCCCAGCATTTT,CASSLADQPQHF
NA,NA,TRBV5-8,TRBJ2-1,TGTGCCAGCAGCAGGGTGAATGAGCAGTTCTTC,CASSRVNEQFF
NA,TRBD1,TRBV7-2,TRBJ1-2,TGTGCCAGCAGCCCTATGGGGACAGGAGGTAATGGCTACACCTTC,CASSPMGTGGNGYTF
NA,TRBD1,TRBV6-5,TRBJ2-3,TGTGCCAGCAGAAGGGGGCGGGCCACAGATACGCAGTATTTT,CASRRGRATDTQYF
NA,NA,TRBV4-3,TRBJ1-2,TGCGCCAGCGGGGGCCACGGGCGCTATGGCTACACCTTC,CASGGHGRYGYTF
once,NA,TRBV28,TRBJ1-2,TGTGCCAGCAGTTTCTGGGGGCGCAGCTATGGCTACACCTTC,CASSFWGRSYGYTF
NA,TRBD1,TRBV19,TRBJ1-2,TGTGCCAGTAGGGGGACAGCGTCCTATGGCTACACCTTC,CASRGTASYGYTF
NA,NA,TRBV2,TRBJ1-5,TGTGCCAGCAGTGAACTAAGGGCGGATCAGCCCCAGCATTTT,CASSELRADQPQHF
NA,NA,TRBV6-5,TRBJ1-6,TGTGCCAGCAGTCTGGACAAAGGGGATTCACCCCTCCACTTT,CASSLDKGDSPLHF
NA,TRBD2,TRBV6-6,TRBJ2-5,TGTGCCAGCAGAGCGGGGGGGCCTCGGGAGACCCAGTACTTC,CASRAGGPRETQYF
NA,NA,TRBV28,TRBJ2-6,TGTGCCAGCAGCTCAGTGTCGGATTTTACTGGGGCCAACGTCCTGACTTTC,CASSSVSDFTGANVLTF
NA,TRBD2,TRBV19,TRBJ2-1,TGTGCCAGTAGTATAAATAGGGCGGGGGGAGAGCAGTTCTTC,CASSINRAGGEQFF
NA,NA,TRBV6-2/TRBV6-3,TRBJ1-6,TGTGCCAGCAGTTCTCTAGGCCGGAGTGGAGATTCACCCCTCCACTTT,CASSSLGRSGDSPLHF
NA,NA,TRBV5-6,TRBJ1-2,TGTGCCAGCAGCTGGCAGGCCGCCTATGGCTACACCTTC,CASSWQAAYGYTF
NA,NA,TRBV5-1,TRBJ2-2,TGCGCCAGCAGCCACCCGACAGGTCCTTTAACCGGGGAGCTGTTTTTT,CASSHPTGPLTGELFF
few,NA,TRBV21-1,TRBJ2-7,TGTGCCAGCAGCTTACACAGGGTTACCCAGAGGGAGCAGTACTTC,CASSLHRVTQREQYF
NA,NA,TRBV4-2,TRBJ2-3,TGTGCCAGCAGCCAAGGGGTGGGACCCAGGACCACAGATACGCAGTATTTT,CASSQGVGPRTTDTQYF
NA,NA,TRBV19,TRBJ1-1,TGTGCCAGTCAAGTTCAGATCATGAACACTGAAGCTTTCTTT,CASQVQIMNTEAFF
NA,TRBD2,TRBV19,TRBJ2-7,TGTGCCAGTAGTCCCTGGGGTTCTAGCGGATCCTACGAGCAGTACTTC,CASSPWGSSGSYEQYF
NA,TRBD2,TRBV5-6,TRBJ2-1,TGTGCCAGCAGCTTGCCTAGCGGGGGGGCGGTCTTC,CASSLPSGGAVF
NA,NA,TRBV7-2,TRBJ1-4,TGTGCCAGCAGTTTGGGGGGTTTCGCAACTAATGAAAAACTGTTTTTT,CASSLGGFATNEKLFF
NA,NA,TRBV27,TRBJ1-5,TGTGCCAGCAGTCTCGGGACTCCGAATCAGCCCCAGCATTTT,CASSLGTPNQPQHF
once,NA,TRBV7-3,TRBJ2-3,TGTGCCAGCAGCTTAGGGCGGACGAGCAGCACAGATACGCAGTATTTT,CASSLGRTSSTDTQYF
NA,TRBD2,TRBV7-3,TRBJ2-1,TGTGCCAGCAGAAATAGCGGGAGCTCCTACAATGAGCAGTTCTTC,CASRNSGSSYNEQFF
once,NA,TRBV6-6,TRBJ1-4,TGTGCCAGCAGTTACAGCGTTCAAGAACTGTTTTTT,CASSYSVQELFF